The TCR beta chain under discussion was sequenced for a study of blood T cells in healthy people across ages. In the case of this clonotype: Its antigen is unknown.

A second PCR, run for about 7 to 12 cycles, used a sample-barcoded 5' primer plus a J-beta primer mix. Per sample, CDR3-containing paired-end reads numbered at least 3 million. Via MiXCR, TCRdb re-called the 5' RACE reads, giving one row per CDR3 protein. The sample includes roughly 2 million distinct CDR3 sequences, around 48% of them seen just once. CDR1 SEHNR and CDR2 FQNEAQ come from the germline V gene (reference sequence). This CDR3 contains 15 residues. Trimming removed 4 bases from V and 5 bases from J; junction bases left unmatched: 7. Study findings and constraints: Across the age range, TCR beta diversity per million T cells fell in a roughly linear way.

The clonotype originates from a woman aged 40 to 55 in good health. The sequenced sample was blood. This chain uses TRBV7-9 with TRBJ2-5; 10 bases are a match to TRBD1. Written as DNA, the CDR3 is TGTGCCAGCAGCTCCTGGGACAGGGGCCGGGAGACCCAGTACTTC. It encodes CASSSWDRGRETQYF.